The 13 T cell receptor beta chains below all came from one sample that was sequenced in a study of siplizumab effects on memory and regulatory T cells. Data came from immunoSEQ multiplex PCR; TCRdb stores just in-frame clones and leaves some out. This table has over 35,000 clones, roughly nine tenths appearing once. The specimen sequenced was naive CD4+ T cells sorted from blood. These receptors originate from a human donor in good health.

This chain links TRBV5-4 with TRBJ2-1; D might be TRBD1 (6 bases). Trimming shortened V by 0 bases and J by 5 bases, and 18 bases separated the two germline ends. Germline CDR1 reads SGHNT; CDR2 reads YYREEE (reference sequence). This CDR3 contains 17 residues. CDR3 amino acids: CASSLAFGQGTNNEQFF. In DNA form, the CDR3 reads TGTGCCAGCAGCTTGGCCTTTGGGCAGGGGACCAACAATGAGCAGTTCTTC.

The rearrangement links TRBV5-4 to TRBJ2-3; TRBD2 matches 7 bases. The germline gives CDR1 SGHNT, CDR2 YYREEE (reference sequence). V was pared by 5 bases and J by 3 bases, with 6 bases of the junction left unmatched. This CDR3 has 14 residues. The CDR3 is CASSAAGRTDTQYF. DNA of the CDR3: TGTGCCAGCAGTGCAGCGGGGAGAACAGATACGCAGTATTTT. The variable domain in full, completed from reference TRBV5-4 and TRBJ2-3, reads ETGVTQSPTHLIKTRGQQVTLRCSSQSGHNTVSWYQQALGQGPQFIFQYYREEENGRGNFPPRFSGLQFPNYSSELNVNALELDDSALYLCASSAAGRTDTQYFGPGTRLTVL.

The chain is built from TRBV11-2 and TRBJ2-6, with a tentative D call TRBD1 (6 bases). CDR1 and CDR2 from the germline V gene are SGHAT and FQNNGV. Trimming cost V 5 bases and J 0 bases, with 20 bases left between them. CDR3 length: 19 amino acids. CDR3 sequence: CASSHYRDKPNSGANVLTF. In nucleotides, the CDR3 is TGTGCCAGCAGCCACTACAGGGACAAACCAAACTCTGGGGCCAACGTCCTGACTTTC.

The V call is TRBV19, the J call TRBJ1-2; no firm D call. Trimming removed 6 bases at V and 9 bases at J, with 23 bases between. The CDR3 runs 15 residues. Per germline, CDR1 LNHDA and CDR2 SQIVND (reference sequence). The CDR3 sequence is CASSLDVGSKSSYTF. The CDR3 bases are TGTGCCAGTAGCCTTGACGTAGGTTCCAAATCTAGCTACACCTTC.

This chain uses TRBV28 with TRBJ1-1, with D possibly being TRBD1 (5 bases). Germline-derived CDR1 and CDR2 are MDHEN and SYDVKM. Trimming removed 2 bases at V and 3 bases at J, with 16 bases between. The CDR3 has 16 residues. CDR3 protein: CASSLHLRTGDTEAFF. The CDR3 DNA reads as TGTGCCAGCAGTTTACACTTGCGGACGGGGGACACTGAAGCTTTCTTT.

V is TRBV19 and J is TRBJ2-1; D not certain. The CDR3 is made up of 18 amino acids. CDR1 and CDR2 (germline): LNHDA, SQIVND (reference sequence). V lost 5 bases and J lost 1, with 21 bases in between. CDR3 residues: CASSPVDFRFSSYNEQFF. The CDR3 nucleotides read TGTGCCAGTAGTCCAGTAGATTTTAGATTTAGTTCCTACAATGAGCAGTTCTTC.

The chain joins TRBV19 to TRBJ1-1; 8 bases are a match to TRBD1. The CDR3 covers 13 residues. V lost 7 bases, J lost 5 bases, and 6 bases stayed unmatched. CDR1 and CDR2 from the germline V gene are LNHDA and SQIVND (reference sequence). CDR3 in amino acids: CASNDRGLTEAFF. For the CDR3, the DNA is TGTGCCAGTAACGACAGGGGACTAACTGAAGCTTTCTTT.

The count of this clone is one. In nucleotides, the CDR3 is TGTGCCAGCAGCTTAGGTGCCAGGGACAATTCACCCCTCCACTTT. Protein: CASSLGARDNSPLHF. The J gene is TRBJ1-6, the V gene TRBV7-2; D possibly corresponds to TRBD1 (5 bases). CDR1 and CDR2 from the germline V gene are SGHTA and FQGNSA. The CDR3 covers 15 residues. Trimming took off 1 base at V and 7 bases at J, with 11 bases between the two ends.

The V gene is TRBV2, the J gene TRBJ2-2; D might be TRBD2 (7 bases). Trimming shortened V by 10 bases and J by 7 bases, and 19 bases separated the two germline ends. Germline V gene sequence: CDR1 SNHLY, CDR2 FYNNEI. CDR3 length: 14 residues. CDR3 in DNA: TGTGCCACTGGGGGCGGGAGAGCCGTCGGGGAGCTGTTTTTT. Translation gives CATGGGRAVGELFF.

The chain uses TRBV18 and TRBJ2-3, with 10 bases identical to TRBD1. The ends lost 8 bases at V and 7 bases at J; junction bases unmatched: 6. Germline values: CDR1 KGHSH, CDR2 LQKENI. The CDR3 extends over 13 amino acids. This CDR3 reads CASRWTGGHTQYF. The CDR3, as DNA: TGTGCCAGCCGATGGACAGGGGGACATACGCAGTATTTT.

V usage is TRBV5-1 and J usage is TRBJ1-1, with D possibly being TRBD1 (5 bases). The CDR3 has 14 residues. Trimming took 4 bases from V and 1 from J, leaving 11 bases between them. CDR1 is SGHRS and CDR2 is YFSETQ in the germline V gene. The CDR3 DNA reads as TGCGCCAGCAGCCCTACGCAGGGGAACACTGAAGCTTTCTTT. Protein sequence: CASSPTQGNTEAFF. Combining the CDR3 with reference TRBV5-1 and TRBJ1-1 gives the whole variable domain KAGVTQTPRYLIKTRGQQVTLSCSPISGHRSVSWYQQTPGQGLQFLFEYFSETQRNKGNFPGRFSGRQFSNSRSEMNVSTLELGDSALYLCASSPTQGNTEAFFGQGTRLTVV.

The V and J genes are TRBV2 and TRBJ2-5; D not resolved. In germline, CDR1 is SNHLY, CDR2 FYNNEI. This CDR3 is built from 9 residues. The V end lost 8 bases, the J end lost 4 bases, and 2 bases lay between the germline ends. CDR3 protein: CASGETQYF. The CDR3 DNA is TGTGCCAGCGGAGAGACCCAGTACTTC.

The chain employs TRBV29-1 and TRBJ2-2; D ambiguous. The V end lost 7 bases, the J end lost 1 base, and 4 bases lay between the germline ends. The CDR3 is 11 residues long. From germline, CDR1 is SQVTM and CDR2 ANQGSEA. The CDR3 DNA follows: TGCAGCGGGAGGAACACCGGGGAGCTGTTTTTT. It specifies CSGRNTGELFF.